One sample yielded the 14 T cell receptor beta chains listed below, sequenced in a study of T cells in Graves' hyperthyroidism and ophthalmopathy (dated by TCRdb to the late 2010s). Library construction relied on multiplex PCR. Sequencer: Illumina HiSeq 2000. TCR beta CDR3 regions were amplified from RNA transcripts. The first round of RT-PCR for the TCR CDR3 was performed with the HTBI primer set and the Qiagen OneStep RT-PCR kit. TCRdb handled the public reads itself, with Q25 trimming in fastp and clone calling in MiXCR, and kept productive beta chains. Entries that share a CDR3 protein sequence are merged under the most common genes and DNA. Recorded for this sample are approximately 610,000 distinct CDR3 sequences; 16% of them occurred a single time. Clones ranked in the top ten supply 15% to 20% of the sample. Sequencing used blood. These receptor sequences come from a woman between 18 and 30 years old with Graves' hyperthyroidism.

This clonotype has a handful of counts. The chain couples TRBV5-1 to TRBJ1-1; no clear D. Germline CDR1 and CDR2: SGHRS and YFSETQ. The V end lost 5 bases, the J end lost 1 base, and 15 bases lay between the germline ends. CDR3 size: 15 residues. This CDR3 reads CASRTRAEGNTEAFF. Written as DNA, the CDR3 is TGCGCCAGCAGAACGAGGGCCGAGGGGAACACTGAAGCTTTCTTT.

The CDR3 reads CASSNPSVAQPQHF. The CDR3 nucleotides read TGTGCCAGCAGTAACCCATCGGTTGCCCAGCCCCAGCATTTT. The chain combines TRBV6-1 with TRBJ1-5; D gene unclear. CDR1 is MNHNS, CDR2 SASEGT, per germline. The CDR3 length is 14 residues. The V end was cut by 5 bases, the J end by 7 bases, with 15 bases between.

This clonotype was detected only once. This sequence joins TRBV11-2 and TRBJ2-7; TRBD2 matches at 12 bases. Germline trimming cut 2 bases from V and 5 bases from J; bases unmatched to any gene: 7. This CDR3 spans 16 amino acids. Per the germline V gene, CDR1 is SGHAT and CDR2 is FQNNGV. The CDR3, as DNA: TGTGCCAGCAGCTTAATACCGACTAGCGGGAGCAACGAGCAGTACTTC. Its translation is CASSLIPTSGSNEQYF.

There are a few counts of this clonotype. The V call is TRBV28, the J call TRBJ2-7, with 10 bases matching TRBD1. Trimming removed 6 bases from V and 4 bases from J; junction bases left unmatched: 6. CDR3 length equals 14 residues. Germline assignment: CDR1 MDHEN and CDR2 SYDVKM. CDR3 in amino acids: CASRPRDRGYEQYF. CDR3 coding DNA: TGTGCCAGCAGGCCCCGGGACAGGGGTTACGAGCAGTACTTC.

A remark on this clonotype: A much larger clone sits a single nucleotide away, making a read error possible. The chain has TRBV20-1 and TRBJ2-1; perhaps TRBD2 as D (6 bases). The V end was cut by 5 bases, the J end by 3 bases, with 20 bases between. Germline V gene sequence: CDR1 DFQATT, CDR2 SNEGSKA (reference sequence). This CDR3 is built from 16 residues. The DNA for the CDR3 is TGCAGTGCTTCGCCGCCCGAGAGCGGGTACTACAATGAGCAGTTCTTC. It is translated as CSASPPESGYYNEQFF.

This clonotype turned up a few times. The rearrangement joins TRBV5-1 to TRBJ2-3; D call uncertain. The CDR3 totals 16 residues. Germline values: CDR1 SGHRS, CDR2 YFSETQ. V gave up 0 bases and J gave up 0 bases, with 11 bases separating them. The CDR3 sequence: CASSLEAVSSTDTQYF. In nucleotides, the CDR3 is TGCGCCAGCAGCTTGGAGGCAGTTTCTAGCACAGATACGCAGTATTTT.

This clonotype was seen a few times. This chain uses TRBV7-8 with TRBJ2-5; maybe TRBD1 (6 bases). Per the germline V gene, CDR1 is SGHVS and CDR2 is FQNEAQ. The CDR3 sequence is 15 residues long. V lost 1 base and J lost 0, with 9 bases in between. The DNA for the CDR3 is TGTGCCAGCAGCTTAGTGGACAGCTACCAAGAGACCCAGTACTTC. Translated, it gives CASSLVDSYQETQYF.

CDR3 sequence: CASSRTLGWQPQHF. DNA of the CDR3: TGTGCCAGCAGTCGGACCCTCGGGTGGCAGCCCCAGCATTTT. This sequence joins TRBV12-3 or TRBV12-4 and TRBJ1-5; D is unresolved. This CDR3 is 14 amino acids long. V was pared by 5 bases and J by 7 bases, with 15 bases between.

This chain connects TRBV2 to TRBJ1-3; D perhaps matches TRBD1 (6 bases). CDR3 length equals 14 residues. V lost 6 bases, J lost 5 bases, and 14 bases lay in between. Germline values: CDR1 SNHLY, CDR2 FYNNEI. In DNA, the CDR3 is TGTGCCAGCAGATTCAGGGGAGGACGAAACACCATATATTTT. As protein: CASRFRGGRNTIYF.

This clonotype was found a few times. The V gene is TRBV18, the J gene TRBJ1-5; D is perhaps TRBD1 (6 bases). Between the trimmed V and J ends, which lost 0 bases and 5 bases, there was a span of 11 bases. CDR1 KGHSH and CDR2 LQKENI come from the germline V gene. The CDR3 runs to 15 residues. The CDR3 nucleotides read TGTGCCAGCTCACCACCGGGGGCGGGGGATCAGCCCCAGCATTTT. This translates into CASSPPGAGDQPQHF.

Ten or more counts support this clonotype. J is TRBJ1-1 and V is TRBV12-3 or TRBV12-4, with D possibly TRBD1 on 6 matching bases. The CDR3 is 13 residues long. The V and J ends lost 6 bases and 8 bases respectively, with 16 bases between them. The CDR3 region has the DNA TGTGCCAGCAGAAGGGACATGTCGTCGGAAGCTTTCTTT. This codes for CASRRDMSSEAFF.

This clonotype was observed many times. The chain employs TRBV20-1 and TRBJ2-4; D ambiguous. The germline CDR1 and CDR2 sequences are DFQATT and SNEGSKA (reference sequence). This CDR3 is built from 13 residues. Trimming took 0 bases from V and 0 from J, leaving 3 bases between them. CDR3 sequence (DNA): TGCAGTGCTAGAGACCTAGCCAAAAACATTCAGTACTTC. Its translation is CSARDLAKNIQYF.

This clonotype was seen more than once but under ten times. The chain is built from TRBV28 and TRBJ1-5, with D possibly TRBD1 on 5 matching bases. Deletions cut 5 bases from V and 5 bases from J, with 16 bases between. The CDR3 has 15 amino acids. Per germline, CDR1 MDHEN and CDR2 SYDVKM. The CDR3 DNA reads TGTGCCAGCAGTCTCCGACGGGGGTTTGATCAGCCCCAGCATTTT. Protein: CASSLRRGFDQPQHF. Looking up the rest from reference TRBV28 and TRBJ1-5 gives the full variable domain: DVKVTQSSRYLVKRTGEKVFLECVQDMDHENMFWYRQDPGLGLRLIYFSYDVKMKEKGDIPEGYSVSREKKERFSLILESASTNQTSMYLCASSLRRGFDQPQHFGDGTRLSIL.

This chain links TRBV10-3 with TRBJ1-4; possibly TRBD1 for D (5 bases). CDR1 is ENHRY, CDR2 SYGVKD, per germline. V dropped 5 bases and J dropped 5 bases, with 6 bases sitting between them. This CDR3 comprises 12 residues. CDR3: CAISNRNEKLFF. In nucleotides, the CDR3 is TGTGCCATCAGTAACAGGAATGAAAAACTGTTTTTT.